This entry concerns a single TCR beta chain. The data derive from a study of blood T cell repertoires in COVID-19. Overall study: COVID-19 samples, acute and convalescent, were from the United States, Italy and Spain.

In the authors' methods: Amplifying reference gene primers gave estimates of nucleated cell counts. This table comes from immunoSEQ multiplex PCR, and its TCRdb copy is limited to in-frame clones, with some not included. V and J calls and clone size are copied from that table; D and trimming were computed from the DNA. The sample consists of around 260,000 clones, less than 90% of them appearing once. The CDR3 sequence is 16 residues long. Trimming at V came to 4 bases and at J to 0 bases, leaving 4 bases not matched to a gene. Germline V gene sequence: CDR1 SGHRS, CDR2 YFSETQ. The sample consisted of peripheral blood. This chain connects TRBV5-1 to TRBJ2-2; 9 nucleotides match TRBD2. The receptor was derived from a man between 60 and 75 years old with acute or convalescent COVID-19. Written as DNA, the CDR3 is TGCGCCAGCAGCCCCGTAGCGGGAGCGAACACCGGGGAGCTGTTTTTT. Translating it yields CASSPVAGANTGELFF. Full variable domain (missing parts from reference TRBV5-1 and TRBJ2-2): KAGVTQTPRYLIKTRGQQVTLSCSPISGHRSVSWYQQTPGQGLQFLFEYFSETQRNKGNFPGRFSGRQFSNSRSEMNVSTLELGDSALYLCASSPVAGANTGELFFGEGSRLTVL.